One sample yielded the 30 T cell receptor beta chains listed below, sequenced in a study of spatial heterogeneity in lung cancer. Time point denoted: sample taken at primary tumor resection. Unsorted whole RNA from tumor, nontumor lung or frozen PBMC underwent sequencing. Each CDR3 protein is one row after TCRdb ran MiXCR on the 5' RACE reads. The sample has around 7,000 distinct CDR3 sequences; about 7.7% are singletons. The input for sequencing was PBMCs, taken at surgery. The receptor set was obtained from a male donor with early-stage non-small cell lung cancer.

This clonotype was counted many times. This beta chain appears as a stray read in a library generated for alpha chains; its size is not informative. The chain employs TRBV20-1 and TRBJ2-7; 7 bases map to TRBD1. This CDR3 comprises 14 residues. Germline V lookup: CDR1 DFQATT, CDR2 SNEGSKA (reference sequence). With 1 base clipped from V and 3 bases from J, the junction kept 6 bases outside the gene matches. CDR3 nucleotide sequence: TGCAGTGCTAGAGTCCCGGGACAGAACTACGAGCAGTACTTC. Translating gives CSARVPGQNYEQYF.

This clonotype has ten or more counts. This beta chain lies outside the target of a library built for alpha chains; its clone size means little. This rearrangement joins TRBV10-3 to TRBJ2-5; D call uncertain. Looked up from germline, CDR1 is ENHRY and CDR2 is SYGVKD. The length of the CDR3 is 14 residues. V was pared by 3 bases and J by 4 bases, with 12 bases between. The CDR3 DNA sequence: TGTGCCATCAGTGAACAAACAGATCGAGAGACCCAGTACTTC. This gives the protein CAISEQTDRETQYF.

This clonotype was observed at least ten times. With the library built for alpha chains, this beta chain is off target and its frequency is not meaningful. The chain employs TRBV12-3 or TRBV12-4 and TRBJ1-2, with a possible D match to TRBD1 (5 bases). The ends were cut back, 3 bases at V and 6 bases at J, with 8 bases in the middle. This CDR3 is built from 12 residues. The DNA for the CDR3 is TGTGCCAGCAGTTTCGGGGGGGATGGCTACACCTTC. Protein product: CASSFGGDGYTF.

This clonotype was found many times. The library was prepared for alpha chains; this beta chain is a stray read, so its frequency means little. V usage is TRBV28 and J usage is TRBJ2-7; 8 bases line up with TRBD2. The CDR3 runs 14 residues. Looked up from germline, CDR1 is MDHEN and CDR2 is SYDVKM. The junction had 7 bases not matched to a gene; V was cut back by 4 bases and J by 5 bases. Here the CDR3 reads CASSYLSGMNEQYF. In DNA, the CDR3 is TGTGCCAGCAGTTATCTTAGCGGGATGAACGAGCAGTACTTC.

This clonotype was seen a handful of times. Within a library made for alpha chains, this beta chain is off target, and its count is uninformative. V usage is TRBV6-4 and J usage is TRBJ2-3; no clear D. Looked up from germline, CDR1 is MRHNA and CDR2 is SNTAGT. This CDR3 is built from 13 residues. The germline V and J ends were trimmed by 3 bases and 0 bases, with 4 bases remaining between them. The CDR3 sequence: CASSESSTDTQYF. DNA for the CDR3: TGTGCCAGCAGTGAATCTAGCACAGATACGCAGTATTTT.

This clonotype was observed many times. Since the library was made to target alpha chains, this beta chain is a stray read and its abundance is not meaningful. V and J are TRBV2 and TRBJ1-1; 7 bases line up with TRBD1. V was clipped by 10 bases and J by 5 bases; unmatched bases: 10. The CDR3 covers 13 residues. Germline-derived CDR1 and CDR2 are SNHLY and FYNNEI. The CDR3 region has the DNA TGTGCCACGAAAGGGGGCCAGTTAACTGAAGCTTTCTTT. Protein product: CATKGGQLTEAFF.

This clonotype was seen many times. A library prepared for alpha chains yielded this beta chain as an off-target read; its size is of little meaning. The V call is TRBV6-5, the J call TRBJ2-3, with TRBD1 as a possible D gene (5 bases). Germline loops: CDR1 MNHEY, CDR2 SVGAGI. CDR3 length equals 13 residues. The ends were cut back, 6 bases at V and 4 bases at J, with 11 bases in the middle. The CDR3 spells CASSDTGPDTQYF. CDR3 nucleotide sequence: TGTGCCAGCAGCGATACAGGCCCAGATACGCAGTATTTT.

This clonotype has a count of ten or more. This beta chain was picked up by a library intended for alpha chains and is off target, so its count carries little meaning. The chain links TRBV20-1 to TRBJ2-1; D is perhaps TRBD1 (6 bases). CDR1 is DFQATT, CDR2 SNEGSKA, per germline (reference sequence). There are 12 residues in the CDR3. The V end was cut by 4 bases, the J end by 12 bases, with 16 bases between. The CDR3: CSAKLQGSGQFF. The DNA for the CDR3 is TGCAGTGCTAAATTACAGGGTTCCGGGCAGTTCTTC.

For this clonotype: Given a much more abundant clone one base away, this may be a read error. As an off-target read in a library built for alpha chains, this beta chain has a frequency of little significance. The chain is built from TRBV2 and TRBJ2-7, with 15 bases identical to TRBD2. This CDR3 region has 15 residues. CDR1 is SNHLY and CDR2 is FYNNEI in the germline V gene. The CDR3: CVSSAGLAGGTEQYF. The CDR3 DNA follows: TGTGTCAGCAGCGCGGGACTAGCGGGAGGAACCGAGCAGTACTTC.

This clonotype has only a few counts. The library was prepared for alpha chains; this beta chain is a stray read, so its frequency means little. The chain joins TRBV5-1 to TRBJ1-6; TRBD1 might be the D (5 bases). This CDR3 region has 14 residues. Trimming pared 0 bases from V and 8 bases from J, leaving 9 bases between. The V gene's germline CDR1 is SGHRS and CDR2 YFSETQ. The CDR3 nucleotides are TGCGCCAGCAGCTTGGCTCAGGGTGATTCACCCCTCCACTTT. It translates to CASSLAQGDSPLHF.

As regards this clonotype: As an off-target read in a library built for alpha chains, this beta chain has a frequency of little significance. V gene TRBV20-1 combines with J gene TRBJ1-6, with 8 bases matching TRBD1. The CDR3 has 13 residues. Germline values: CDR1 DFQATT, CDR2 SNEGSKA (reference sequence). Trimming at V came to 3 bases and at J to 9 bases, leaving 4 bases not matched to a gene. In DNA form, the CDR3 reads TGCAGTGCTAGGGACAGGGCAAGTTCACCCCTCCACTTT. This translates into CSARDRASSPLHF.

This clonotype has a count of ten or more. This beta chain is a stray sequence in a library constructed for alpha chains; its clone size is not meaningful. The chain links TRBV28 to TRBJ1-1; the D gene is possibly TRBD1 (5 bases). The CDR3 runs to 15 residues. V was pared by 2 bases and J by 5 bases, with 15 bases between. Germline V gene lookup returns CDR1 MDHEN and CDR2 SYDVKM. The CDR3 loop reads CASSLTRAGGTEAFF. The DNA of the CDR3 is TGTGCCAGCAGTTTAACTCGCGCCGGGGGTACTGAAGCTTTCTTT.

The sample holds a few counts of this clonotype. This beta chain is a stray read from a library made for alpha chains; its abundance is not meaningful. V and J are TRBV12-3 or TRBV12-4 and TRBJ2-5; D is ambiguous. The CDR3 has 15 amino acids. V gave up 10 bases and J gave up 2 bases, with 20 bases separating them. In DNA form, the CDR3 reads TGTGCCACTACTGCCCCCGGTCTTAGACAAGAGACCCAGTACTTC. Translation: CATTAPGLRQETQYF.

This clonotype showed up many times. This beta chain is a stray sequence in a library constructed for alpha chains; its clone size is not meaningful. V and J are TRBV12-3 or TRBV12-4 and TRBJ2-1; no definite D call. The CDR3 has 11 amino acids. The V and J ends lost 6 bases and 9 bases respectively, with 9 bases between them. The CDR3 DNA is TGTGCCAGCAGCCAGAGAGGTGAGCAGTTCTTC. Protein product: CASSQRGEQFF.

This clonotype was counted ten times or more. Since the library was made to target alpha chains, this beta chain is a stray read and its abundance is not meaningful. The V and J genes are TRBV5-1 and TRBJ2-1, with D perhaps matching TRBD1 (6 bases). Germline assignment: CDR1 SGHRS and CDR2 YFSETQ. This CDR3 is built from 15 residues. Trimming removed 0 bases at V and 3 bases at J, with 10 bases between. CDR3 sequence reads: CASSLAPGHYNEQFF. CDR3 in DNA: TGCGCCAGCAGCTTGGCTCCGGGACACTACAATGAGCAGTTCTTC. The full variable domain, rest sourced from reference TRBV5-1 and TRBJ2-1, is KAGVTQTPRYLIKTRGQQVTLSCSPISGHRSVSWYQQTPGQGLQFLFEYFSETQRNKGNFPGRFSGRQFSNSRSEMNVSTLELGDSALYLCASSLAPGHYNEQFFGPGTRLTVL.

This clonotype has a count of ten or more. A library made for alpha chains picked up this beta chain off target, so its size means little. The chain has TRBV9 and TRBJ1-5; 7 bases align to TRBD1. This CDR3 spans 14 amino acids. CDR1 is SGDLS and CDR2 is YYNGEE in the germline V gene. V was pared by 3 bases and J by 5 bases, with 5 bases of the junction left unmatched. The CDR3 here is CASSAGQHYQPQHF. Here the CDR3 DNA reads TGTGCCAGCAGCGCGGGACAGCATTATCAGCCCCAGCATTTT.

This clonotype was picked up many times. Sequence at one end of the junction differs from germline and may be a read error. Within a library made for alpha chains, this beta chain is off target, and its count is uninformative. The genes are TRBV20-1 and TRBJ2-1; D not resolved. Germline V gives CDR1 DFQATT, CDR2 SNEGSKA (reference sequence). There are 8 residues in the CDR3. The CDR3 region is CSARGVGF. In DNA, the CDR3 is TGCAGTGCTAGAGGCGTCGGATTC.

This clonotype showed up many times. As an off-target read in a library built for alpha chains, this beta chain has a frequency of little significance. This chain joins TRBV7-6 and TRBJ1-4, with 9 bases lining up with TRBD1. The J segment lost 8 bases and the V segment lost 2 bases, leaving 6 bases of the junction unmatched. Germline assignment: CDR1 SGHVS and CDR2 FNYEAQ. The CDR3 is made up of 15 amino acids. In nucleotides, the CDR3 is TGTGCCAGCAGCTTAACAGGGGGCGCGAGGGAAAAACTGTTTTTT. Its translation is CASSLTGGAREKLFF.

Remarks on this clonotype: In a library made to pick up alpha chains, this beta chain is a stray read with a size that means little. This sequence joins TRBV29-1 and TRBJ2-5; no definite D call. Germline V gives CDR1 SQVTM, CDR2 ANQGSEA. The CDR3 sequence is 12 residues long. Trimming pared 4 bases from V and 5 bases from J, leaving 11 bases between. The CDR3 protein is CSVGNPAETQYF. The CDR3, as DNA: TGCAGCGTTGGGAATCCGGCGGAGACCCAGTACTTC.

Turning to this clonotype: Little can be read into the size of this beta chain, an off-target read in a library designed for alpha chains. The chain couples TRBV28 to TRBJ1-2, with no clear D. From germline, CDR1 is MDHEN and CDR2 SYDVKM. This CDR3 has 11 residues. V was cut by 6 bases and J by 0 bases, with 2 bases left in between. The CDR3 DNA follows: TGTGCCAGCAGCTCTAACTATGGCTACACCTTC. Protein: CASSSNYGYTF.

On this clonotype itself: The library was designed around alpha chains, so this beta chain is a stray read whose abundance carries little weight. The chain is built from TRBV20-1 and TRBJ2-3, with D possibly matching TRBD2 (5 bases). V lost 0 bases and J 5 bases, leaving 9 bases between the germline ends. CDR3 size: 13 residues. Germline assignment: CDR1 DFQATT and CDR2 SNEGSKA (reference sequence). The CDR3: CSARDLGRDTQYF. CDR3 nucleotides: TGCAGTGCTAGAGATTTAGGGAGAGATACGCAGTATTTT.

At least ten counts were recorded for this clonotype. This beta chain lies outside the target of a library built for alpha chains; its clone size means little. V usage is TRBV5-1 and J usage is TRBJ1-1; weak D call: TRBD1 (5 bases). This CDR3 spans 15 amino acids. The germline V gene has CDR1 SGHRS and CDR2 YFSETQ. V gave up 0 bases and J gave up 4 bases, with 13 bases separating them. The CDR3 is CASSLVSGFSTEAFF. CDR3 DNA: TGCGCCAGCAGCTTGGTTTCAGGGTTCAGCACTGAAGCTTTCTTT.

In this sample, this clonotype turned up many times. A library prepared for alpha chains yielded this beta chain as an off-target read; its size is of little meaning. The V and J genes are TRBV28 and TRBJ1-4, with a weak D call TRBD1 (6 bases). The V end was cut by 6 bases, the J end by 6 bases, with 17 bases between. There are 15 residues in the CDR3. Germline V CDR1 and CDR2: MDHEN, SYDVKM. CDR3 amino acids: CASSKQQGVDEKLFF. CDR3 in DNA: TGTGCCAGCAGCAAACAACAGGGTGTGGATGAAAAACTGTTTTTT.

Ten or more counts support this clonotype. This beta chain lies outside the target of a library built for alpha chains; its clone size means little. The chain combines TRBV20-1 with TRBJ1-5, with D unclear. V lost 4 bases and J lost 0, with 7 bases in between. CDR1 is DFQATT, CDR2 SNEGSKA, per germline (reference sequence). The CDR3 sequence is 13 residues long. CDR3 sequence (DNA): TGCAGTGCTAACAGTCTTAGCAATCAGCCCCAGCATTTT. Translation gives CSANSLSNQPQHF.

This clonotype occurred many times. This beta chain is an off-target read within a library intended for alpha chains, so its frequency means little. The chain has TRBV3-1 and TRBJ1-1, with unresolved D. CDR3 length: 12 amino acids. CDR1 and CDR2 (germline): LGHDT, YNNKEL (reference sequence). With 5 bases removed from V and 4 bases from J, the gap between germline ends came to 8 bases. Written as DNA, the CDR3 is TGTGCCAGCAGCTCAGAGTCCACTGAAGCTTTCTTT. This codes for CASSSESTEAFF. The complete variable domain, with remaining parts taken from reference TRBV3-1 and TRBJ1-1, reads DTAVSQTPKYLVTQMGNDKSIKCEQNLGHDTMYWYKQDSKKFLKIMFSYNNKELIINETVPNRFSPKSPDKAHLNLHINSLELGDSAVYFCASSSESTEAFFGQGTRLTVV.

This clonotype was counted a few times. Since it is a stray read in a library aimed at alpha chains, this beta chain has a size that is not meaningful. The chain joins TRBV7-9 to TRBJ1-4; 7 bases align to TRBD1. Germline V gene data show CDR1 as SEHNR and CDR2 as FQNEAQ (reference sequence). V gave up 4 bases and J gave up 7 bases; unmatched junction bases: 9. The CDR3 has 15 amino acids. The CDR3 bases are TGTGCCAGCAGCTCCAATGACAGGGTCGGTGAAAAACTGTTTTTT. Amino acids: CASSSNDRVGEKLFF.

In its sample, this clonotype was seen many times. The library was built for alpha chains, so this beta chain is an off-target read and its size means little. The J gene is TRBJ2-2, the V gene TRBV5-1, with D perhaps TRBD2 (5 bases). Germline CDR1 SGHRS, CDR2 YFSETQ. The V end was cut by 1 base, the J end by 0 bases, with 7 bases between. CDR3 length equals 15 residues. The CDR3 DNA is TGCGCCAGCAGCTTGCCCGGGACGAACACCGGGGAGCTGTTTTTT. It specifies CASSLPGTNTGELFF.

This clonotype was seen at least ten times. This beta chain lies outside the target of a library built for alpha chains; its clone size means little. The CDR3: CASSFSGNSYEQYV. As DNA, the CDR3 is TGTGCCAGCAGTTTTAGCGGGAATTCCTACGAGCAGTACGTC. V is TRBV6-2 or TRBV6-3 and J is TRBJ2-7; 8 bases line up with TRBD2. This CDR3 is built from 14 residues. The trim removed 4 bases at V and 1 base at J, leaving 3 bases unmatched. The germline V gene has CDR1 MNHEY and CDR2 SVGEGT.

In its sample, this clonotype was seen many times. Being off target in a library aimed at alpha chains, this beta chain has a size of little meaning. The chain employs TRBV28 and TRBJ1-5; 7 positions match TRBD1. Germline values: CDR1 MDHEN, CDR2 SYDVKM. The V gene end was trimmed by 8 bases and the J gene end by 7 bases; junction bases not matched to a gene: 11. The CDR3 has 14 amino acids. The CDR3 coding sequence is TGTGCCAGCTCCAGGACACAGGGGAGGCAGCCCCAGCATTTT. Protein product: CASSRTQGRQPQHF.

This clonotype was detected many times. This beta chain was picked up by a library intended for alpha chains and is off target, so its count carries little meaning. CDR3 residues: CAIKVTQGADTQYF. DNA of the CDR3: TGTGCCATCAAGGTAACACAGGGGGCAGATACGCAGTATTTT. The J gene is TRBJ2-3, the V gene TRBV10-3; 8 nucleotides line up with TRBD1. The CDR3 is 14 amino acids. CDR1 is ENHRY, CDR2 SYGVKD, per germline. The V segment lost 7 bases and the J segment 4 bases; nucleotides outside the gene matches: 7.